This T cell receptor beta chain was obtained from a study of blood T cell repertoires in COVID-19. In the study overall: Donors in the United States, Italy and Spain gave samples during acute or convalescent COVID-19. The analysed material was cDNA or gDNA that came from T cells, B-cell-depleted T cells, or PBMCs.

This clone is deemed medium-sized. This same CDR3 is encoded by further DNA sequences in the sample. Germline-derived CDR1 and CDR2 are SGDLS and YYNGEE. This CDR3 is 14 amino acids long. The ends were cut back, 0 bases at V and 1 base at J, with 8 bases in the middle. Original data processing: Researchers report that nucleated cell counts were estimated from reference gene primer amplification. Sequencing used immunoSEQ multiplex PCR; TCRdb keeps in-frame clones, though not all of them. The V and J calls and clone size were taken over from that table, and D and trimming were inferred from the DNA. The data hold under 130,000 clones, with roughly 80% observed a single time.

The specimen was peripheral blood. The chain uses TRBV9 and TRBJ2-7, with D unclear. The TCR comes from a man aged 65 to 79 with active or convalescent COVID-19. The DNA for the CDR3 is TGTGCCAGCAGCGTAGTCGCGGAATCCTACGAGCAGTACTTC. Protein sequence: CASSVVAESYEQYF.